Below, one T cell receptor beta chain is given with its context. The protocol was immunoSEQ multiplex PCR, while the TCRdb copy is restricted to in-frame clones and leaves out a portion. The sample lists 450,000 or so clones, 89% occurring once. This sample stems from a study of blood T cell repertoires in COVID-19. The V end lost 10 bases, the J end lost 4 bases, and 13 bases lay between the germline ends. Germline lookup yields CDR1 MNHEY and CDR2 SVGAGI. The CDR3 totals 13 residues. Recruited during active infection, patients (from Seattle) were subsequently followed longitudinally. The sequenced sample consisted of peripheral blood. The sequence came from a man between 18 and 29 years old with COVID-19, enrolled during active disease. The chain is built from TRBV6-5 and TRBJ2-2; a weak D match, TRBD1 (6 bases). This CDR3 reads CANVQGTTGELFF. In DNA form, the CDR3 reads TGTGCCAACGTTCAGGGGACCACCGGGGAGCTGTTTTTT.